The present T cell receptor (beta chain) was sequenced within a study of T cells after posttransplantation cyclophosphamide. The study's findings and limits: Tissue-infiltrating T cells from skin or gut overlapped little with blood T cells. Donor-recipient repertoire similarity was low at 1-2 months, rising over year one.

Generated by immunoSEQ multiplex PCR, the TCRdb table keeps only in-frame clones and is missing some. The sample gives tens of thousands of clones, none seen only once, and the top ten clones hold roughly 6.6%. This clone has a count of ten or more. Its antigen remains unknown. This CDR3 is 15 amino acids long. CDR1 is SQVTM, CDR2 ANQGSEA, per germline. The ends were cut back, 0 bases at V and 0 bases at J, with 10 bases in the middle. The specimen sequenced was PBMCs. The J gene is TRBJ2-3, the V gene TRBV29-1; D gene uncertain. The clonotype comes from a woman between 55 and 75 years old in good health, CMV-negative, and a related stem cell transplant donor. The CDR3 bases are TGCAGCGTTGAAGATACCCAGACTAGCACAGATACGCAGTATTTT. This gives the protein CSVEDTQTSTDTQYF.